A selection of T cell receptor beta chains follows, all from one sample in a study of Graves' ophthalmopathy and Graves' hyperthyroidism. TCRdb redid the calling of the multiplex PCR reads with MiXCR, one entry per CDR3 protein. The table shows under 400,000 distinct CDR3 sequences, with 15% to 20% occurring only once. Sequenced material: peripheral blood. The receptors shown here come from an adult man with Graves' ophthalmopathy. Each CDR3 is given with its conserved first and last residue. Fields, in order: J gene, V gene, CDR3 protein.

J: TRBJ2-2
V: TRBV10-2
CDR3: CASSEMIAGELFF

J: TRBJ2-5
V: TRBV24-1
CDR3: CATSDPAGDQETQYF

J: TRBJ1-2
V: TRBV7-8
CDR3: CASSLGDRGSPVGYTF

J: TRBJ1-1
V: TRBV6-2/TRBV6-3
CDR3: CASSSLIQDAPEAFF

J: TRBJ1-1
V: TRBV18
CDR3: CASSPRIDLDTEAFF

J: TRBJ2-6
V: TRBV15
CDR3: CATSRRAAGANVLTF

J: TRBJ1-2
V: TRBV7-9
CDR3: CASSLSDMIYTF

J: TRBJ2-3
V: TRBV2
CDR3: CASSGENRGTQYF

J: TRBJ2-7
V: TRBV12-3/TRBV12-4
CDR3: CASSGGQFRLDTYEQYF

J: TRBJ1-1
V: TRBV12-3/TRBV12-4
CDR3: CASSPDSGQQNTEAFF

J: TRBJ2-7
V: TRBV3-1
CDR3: CASSQGVDRWGYEQYF

J: TRBJ2-6
V: TRBV30
CDR3: CAWSVRYRGFSGANVLTF

J: TRBJ2-2
V: TRBV7-3
CDR3: CASSLTDKTGELFF

J: TRBJ1-1
V: TRBV6-1
CDR3: CASSVTGLNTEAFF

J: TRBJ1-5
V: TRBV5-1
CDR3: CASSPGQLDQPQHF

J: TRBJ2-7
V: TRBV20-1
CDR3: CSARWDRGYEQYF

J: TRBJ1-2
V: TRBV6-2/TRBV6-3
CDR3: CASSPSDRGNYGYTF

J: TRBJ2-7
V: TRBV4-2
CDR3: CASSQDWVGGLSYEQYF

J: TRBJ2-2
V: TRBV7-2
CDR3: CASSAVRGTGELFF

J: TRBJ2-3
V: TRBV12-3/TRBV12-4
CDR3: CASSSTSGGTTDTQYF

J: TRBJ1-5
V: TRBV6-1
CDR3: CASSDQTGFRNQPQHF

J: TRBJ1-2
V: TRBV29-1
CDR3: CSVTDRVEGYTF

J: TRBJ2-4
V: TRBV12-3/TRBV12-4
CDR3: CASINSGGPDIQYF

J: TRBJ2-2
V: TRBV30
CDR3: CAWSTGNTGELFF

J: TRBJ2-7
V: TRBV10-2
CDR3: CASSGTILPFYF

J: TRBJ2-7
V: TRBV29-1
CDR3: CSVEGELPYEQYF

J: TRBJ1-1
V: TRBV5-1
CDR3: CASSFGQGAYDTEAFF

J: TRBJ1-5
V: TRBV12-3/TRBV12-4
CDR3: CASSFGQQENQPQHF

J: TRBJ2-5
V: TRBV24-1
CDR3: CATSDVETQYF

J: TRBJ1-3
V: TRBV6-1
CDR3: CASSEQASGNTIYF

J: TRBJ2-7
V: TRBV6-2/TRBV6-3
CDR3: CATFSPGESYEQYF

J: TRBJ2-3
V: TRBV5-1
CDR3: CASSPFTSGDTDTQYF

J: TRBJ1-2
V: TRBV6-5
CDR3: CASSYSPGATIGGYTF

J: TRBJ2-7
V: TRBV6-4
CDR3: CASSDTLQVMRSYEQYF

J: TRBJ2-5
V: TRBV20-1
CDR3: CSASPSGETQYF

J: TRBJ1-6
V: TRBV5-1
CDR3: CASSGGTGPNSPLHF

J: TRBJ1-1
V: TRBV29-1
CDR3: CSAPRDGAAFF

J: TRBJ2-7
V: TRBV20-1
CDR3: CSASHSYEQYF

J: TRBJ1-5
V: TRBV6-1
CDR3: CASAGGLSNQPQHF

J: TRBJ2-4
V: TRBV19
CDR3: CAPARRGIAKNIQYF

J: TRBJ2-5
V: TRBV7-8
CDR3: CASSYRTGGVVKTQYF

J: TRBJ1-1
V: TRBV18
CDR3: CASSPGQGQNTEAFF

J: TRBJ2-7
V: TRBV7-9
CDR3: CASSPGNPYEQYF

J: TRBJ1-2
V: TRBV7-2
CDR3: CASSLAAALRDGYTF

J: TRBJ2-7
V: TRBV7-2
CDR3: CASSLRIGTDYEQYF

J: TRBJ2-5
V: TRBV19
CDR3: CASSAWKRGDQETQYF

J: TRBJ2-5
V: TRBV12-3/TRBV12-4
CDR3: CASSLWSAQETQYF

J: TRBJ2-7
V: TRBV20-1
CDR3: CSARARTSGGAHEQYF

J: TRBJ1-2
V: TRBV6-1
CDR3: CASTRQGAGGYTF

J: TRBJ2-7
V: TRBV19
CDR3: CASRQGNYEQYF

J: TRBJ1-3
V: TRBV11-2
CDR3: CASSLDRDRPGNTIYF

J: TRBJ1-1
V: TRBV18
CDR3: CASSRDRNQAFF

J: TRBJ2-7
V: TRBV2
CDR3: CASSETSASYEQYF

J: TRBJ2-2
V: TRBV6-1
CDR3: CASSPRTGKGGELFF